This T cell receptor beta chain was found in a study of T cell changes during pregnancy in multiple sclerosis. Produced via immunoSEQ multiplex PCR; TCRdb's table is partial and in-frame only. There are some 95,000 clones in the sample; 85% to 95% occur only once, and 2.6% lies in the top ten. Sequences were derived from peripheral blood, sampled in the first trimester of pregnancy. The sequence came from a female donor with multiple sclerosis, enrolled in a pregnancy study.

CDR3 sequence reads: CASSENIGRVSREQYF. The CDR3 coding sequence is TGTGCCAGCAGTGAAAATATTGGCAGGGTATCTCGGGAGCAGTACTTC. The V gene is TRBV2, the J gene TRBJ2-7, with D maybe TRBD1 (5 bases). The V end lost 2 bases, the J end lost 7 bases, and 21 bases lay between the germline ends. CDR1 SNHLY and CDR2 FYNNEI come from the germline V gene. The CDR3 length is 16 residues.